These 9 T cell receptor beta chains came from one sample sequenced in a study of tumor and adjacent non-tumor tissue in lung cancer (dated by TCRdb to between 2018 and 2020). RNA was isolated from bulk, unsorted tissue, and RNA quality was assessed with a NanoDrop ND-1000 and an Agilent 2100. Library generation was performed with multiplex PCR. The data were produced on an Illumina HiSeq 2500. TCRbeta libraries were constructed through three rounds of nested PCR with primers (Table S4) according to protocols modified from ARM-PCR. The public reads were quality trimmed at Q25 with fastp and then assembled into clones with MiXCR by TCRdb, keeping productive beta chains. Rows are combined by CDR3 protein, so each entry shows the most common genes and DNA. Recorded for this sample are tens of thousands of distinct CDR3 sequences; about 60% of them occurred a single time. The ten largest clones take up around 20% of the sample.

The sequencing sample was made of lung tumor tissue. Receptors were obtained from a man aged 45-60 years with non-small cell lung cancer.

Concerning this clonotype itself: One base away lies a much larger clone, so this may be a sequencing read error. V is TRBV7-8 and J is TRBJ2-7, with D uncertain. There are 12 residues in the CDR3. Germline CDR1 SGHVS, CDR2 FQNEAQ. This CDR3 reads CVSSLDSYEQYF. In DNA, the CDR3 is TGTGTCAGCAGCTTGGACTCCTACGAGCAGTACTTC.

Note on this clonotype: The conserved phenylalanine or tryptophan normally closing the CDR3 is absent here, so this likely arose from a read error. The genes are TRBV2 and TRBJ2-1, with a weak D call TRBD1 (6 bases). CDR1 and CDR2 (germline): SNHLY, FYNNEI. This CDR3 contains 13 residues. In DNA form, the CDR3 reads TGTGCAGCTAGGGTACAGGGTGCAGGCGAGCAGTTCTTA. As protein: CAARVQGAGEQFL.

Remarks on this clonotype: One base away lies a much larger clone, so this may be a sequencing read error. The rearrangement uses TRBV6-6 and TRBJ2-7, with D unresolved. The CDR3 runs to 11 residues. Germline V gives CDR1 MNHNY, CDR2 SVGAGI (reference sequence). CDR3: CASSGPNEQCF. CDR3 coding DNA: TGTGCCAGCAGTGGCCCGAACGAGCAGTGCTTC.

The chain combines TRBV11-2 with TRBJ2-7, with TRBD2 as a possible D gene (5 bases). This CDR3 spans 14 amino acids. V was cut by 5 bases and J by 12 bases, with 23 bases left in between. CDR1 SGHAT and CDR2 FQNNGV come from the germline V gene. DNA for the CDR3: TGTGCCAGCAGCACGAGGACTGTCTCCTACGGGCGGTACTTC. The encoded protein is CASSTRTVSYGRYF. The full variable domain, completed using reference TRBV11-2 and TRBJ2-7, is EAGVAQSPRYKIIEKRQSVAFWCNPISGHATLYWYQQILGQGPKLLIQFQNNGVVDDSQLPKDRFSAERLKGVDSTLKIQPAKLEDSAVYLCASSTRTVSYGRYFGPGTRLTVT.

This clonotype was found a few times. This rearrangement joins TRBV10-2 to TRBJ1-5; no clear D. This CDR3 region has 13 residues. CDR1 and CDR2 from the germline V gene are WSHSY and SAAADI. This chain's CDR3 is CTSSESMVQPQHF. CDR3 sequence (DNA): TGCACTAGCAGTGAGTCGATGGTACAGCCCCAGCATTTT.

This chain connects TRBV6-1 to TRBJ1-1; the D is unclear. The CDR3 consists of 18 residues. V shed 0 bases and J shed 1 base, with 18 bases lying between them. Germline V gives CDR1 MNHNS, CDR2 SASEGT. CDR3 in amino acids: CASSEAGFDFGANTEAFF. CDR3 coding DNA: TGTGCCAGCAGTGAAGCGGGGTTTGACTTTGGAGCGAACACTGAAGCTTTCTTT.

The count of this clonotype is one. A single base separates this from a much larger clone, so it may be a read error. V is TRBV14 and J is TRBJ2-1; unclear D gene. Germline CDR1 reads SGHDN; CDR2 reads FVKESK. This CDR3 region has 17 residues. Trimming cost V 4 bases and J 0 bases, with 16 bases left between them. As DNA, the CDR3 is TGTGCCAGCAGCCTCGATGTCTTCTTCCTCTCCTACAATGAGCAGTTCTTC. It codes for CASSLDVFFLSYNEQFF.

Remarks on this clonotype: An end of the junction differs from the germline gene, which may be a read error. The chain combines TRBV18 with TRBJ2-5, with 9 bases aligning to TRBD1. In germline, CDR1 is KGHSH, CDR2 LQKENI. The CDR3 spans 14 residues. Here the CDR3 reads CARSPGQGYETQYF. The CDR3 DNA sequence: TGTGCCAGATCACCAGGACAGGGGTACGAGACCCAGTACTTC. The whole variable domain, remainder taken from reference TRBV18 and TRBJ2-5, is NAGVMQNPRHLVRRRGQEARLRCSPMKGHSHVYWYRQLPEEGLKFMVYLQKENIIDESGMPKERFSAEFPKEGPSILRIQQVVRGDSAAYFCARSPGQGYETQYFGPGTRLLVL.

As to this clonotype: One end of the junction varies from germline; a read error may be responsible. The CDR3 reads CVSSLEQGYSPLHF. Written as DNA, the CDR3 is TGTGTCAGCAGCTTGGAACAGGGTTATTCACCCCTCCACTTT. The rearrangement uses TRBV5-6 and TRBJ1-6, with D perhaps TRBD1 (6 bases). The germline gives CDR1 SGHDT, CDR2 YYEEEE. The CDR3 covers 14 residues.